One T cell receptor (beta chain) is described in this entry. The repertoire was sequenced with immunoSEQ multiplex PCR; TCRdb's copy has only in-frame clones and lacks some. The sample comprises 250,000 to 400,000 clones, roughly 90% of which are singletons, and approximately 2.9% rests with the top ten. This specimen belongs to a study of blood T cell repertoires in COVID-19. This CDR3 contains 17 residues. CDR1 and CDR2 from the germline V gene are SGHTA and FQGNSA. The V gene lost 2 bases and the J gene lost 4 bases, with 20 bases spanning the gap. The genes are TRBV7-2 and TRBJ1-2, with D perhaps matching TRBD1 (5 bases). The sample was peripheral blood. This sequence was found in a woman aged 25 to 39 with COVID-19, enrolled during active disease. CDR3 protein: CASSLFGGSSDFYGYTF. The CDR3, as DNA: TGTGCCAGCAGCTTATTTGGGGGGTCCAGCGACTTCTATGGCTACACCTTC. The full variable domain, rest sourced from reference TRBV7-2 and TRBJ1-2, is GAGVSQSPSNKVTEKGKDVELRCDPISGHTALYWYRQSLGQGLEFLIYFQGNSAPDKSGLPSDRFSAERTGGSVSTLTIQRTQQEDSAVYLCASSLFGGSSDFYGYTFGSGTRLTVV.